This T cell receptor (beta chain) was sequenced for a study of patients and donors after allogeneic stem cell transplantation. This clonotype turned up a few times. The germline V and J ends were trimmed by 3 bases and 0 bases, with 11 bases remaining between them. CDR1 LGHDT and CDR2 YNNKEL come from the germline V gene (reference sequence). The CDR3 runs to 15 residues. One entry per CDR3 protein, called by TCRdb with MiXCR from the RT-PCR reads. The sample has hundreds of thousands of distinct CDR3 sequences, around 40% seen once. The chain recombines TRBV3-1 with TRBJ1-1; the D gene is possibly TRBD1 (5 bases). The sequenced sample was blood, either unsorted or a sorted T cell fraction (not recorded which). This TCR was sampled from a human donor who was either an allogeneic HSCT recipient or a stem cell or donor lymphocyte infusion donor (not recorded which). It is not recorded whose cells these are; they may come from a transplant donor. The CDR3 region is CASSQGRGLNTEAFF. CDR3 nucleotides: TGTGCCAGCAGCCAGGGACGCGGGTTGAACACTGAAGCTTTCTTT.